The sequence of this T cell receptor beta chain was determined in a study of PD-L1 blockade in urothelial cancer. Overall study: Patients started atezolizumab in 2014, 1,200 mg intravenously every 3 weeks. Blood samples had a median of approximately 150,000 T cells, 75,000 or so unique TCRs, and clonality approximately 0.085. Study-wide results and caveats: By 3 weeks, tumor-associated blood clones had expanded more in durable-benefit patients.

Specified time point: pretreatment peripheral blood. Method: immunoSEQ multiplex PCR; TCRdb's copy keeps in-frame clones and lacks some. This table holds tens of thousands of clones, more than 75% found once. CDR3 length: 14 amino acids. V was clipped by 2 bases and J by 8 bases, with 12 bases between them. CDR1 MNHNS and CDR2 SASEGT come from the germline V gene. This clone came up once. Its antigen is as yet unknown. Sequencing was performed on PBMCs, taken around atezolizumab (anti-PD-L1) treatment. The source is a middle-aged man with urothelial cancer. The chain carries TRBV6-1 and TRBJ2-2; a weak D match, TRBD1 (5 bases). The DNA for the CDR3 is TGTGCCAGCAGTGAAATGGGGCGGTTTGGGGAGCTGTTTTTT. This translates into CASSEMGRFGELFF.